A single sample is the source of the 5 T cell receptor beta chains below, sequenced in a study of a mutant IDH1 vaccine in newly diagnosed glioma. Their specific antigens are unknown. The data were produced by immunoSEQ multiplex PCR, yet TCRdb's version contains in-frame clones alone and is incomplete. The table includes over 25,000 clones, about nine tenths detected once. Documented time point: week 5, during vaccination. The investigators gave 300 ug of mutant IDH1 20-mer peptide in each vaccine dose, together with topical imiquimod. Here the sequenced sample was peripheral blood mononuclear cells (PBMCs), taken from a glioma patient whose treatment included an IDH1 peptide vaccine. These TCRs come from a woman aged 40 to 50 with glioma. Some clones in this sample may be carry-over from other donors' samples.

The chain carries TRBV9 and TRBJ2-7; TRBD1 matches at 8 bases. The CDR3 loop spans 17 amino acids. Germline loops: CDR1 SGDLS, CDR2 YYNGEE. J lost 1 base, V lost 3 bases, and 12 bases had no gene match. This CDR3 reads CASSESSTGGTSYEQYF. CDR3 bases: TGTGCCAGCAGCGAGTCGTCTACAGGGGGTACATCCTACGAGCAGTACTTC.

This chain connects TRBV5-4 to TRBJ2-2, with a tentative D call TRBD2 (6 bases). The CDR3 is made up of 16 amino acids. V gave up 2 bases and J gave up 1 base, with 12 bases separating them. Germline CDR1 reads SGHNT; CDR2 reads YYREEE (reference sequence). The CDR3 loop reads CASSFEGLLNTGELFF. CDR3 bases: TGTGCCAGCAGCTTTGAGGGACTCCTGAACACCGGGGAGCTGTTTTTT.

The chain has TRBV9 and TRBJ2-2; a possible D gene is TRBD2 (7 bases). The CDR3 runs to 16 residues. With 3 bases removed from V and 4 bases from J, the gap between germline ends came to 16 bases. CDR1 is SGDLS and CDR2 is YYNGEE in the germline V gene. CDR3 protein: CASSGGIAGATGELFF. The CDR3 region has the DNA TGTGCCAGCAGCGGCGGTATTGCGGGGGCCACCGGGGAGCTGTTTTTT.

The chain uses TRBV19 and TRBJ2-3; D is uncertain. The length of the CDR3 is 16 residues. The germline CDR1 and CDR2 sequences are LNHDA and SQIVND (reference sequence). V was cut by 7 bases and J by 0 bases, with 17 bases left in between. This CDR3 is CASTSLYSYSTDTQYF. The CDR3 DNA reads as TGTGCCAGTACGAGTCTTTATAGCTATAGCACAGATACGCAGTATTTT.

The J gene is TRBJ2-3, the V gene TRBV7-9; 12 positions agree with TRBD2. J gave up 6 bases and V 5 bases, and 6 bases lay outside the gene matches. CDR3 length: 15 amino acids. The germline CDR1 and CDR2 sequences are SEHNR and FQNEAQ (reference sequence). CDR3 nucleotide sequence: TGTGCCAGCAGCCCTAGCGGGGGGGAGAGGGATACGCAGTATTTT. Translation gives CASSPSGGERDTQYF.